This T cell receptor (beta chain) stems from a study of cytomegalovirus exposure and HLA in healthy donors. Across the whole study: Researchers previously reported finding roughly 120 million unique TCR beta sequences from about 200 million T cells. Broader study findings: The study designated roughly 150 TCR beta chains cytomegalovirus-associated. Researchers had no immune exposure information except CMV serostatus available.

Comments on this clone: Antigen specificity is unknown.

In the PCR, 60 Vbeta and 13 Jbeta primers were used. The table came from immunoSEQ multiplex PCR; TCRdb's copy has only in-frame clones and leaves some out. The table shows 60,000 to 100,000 clones, with around 76% occurring only once. This sequence was found in a man aged 35 to 55 in good health and CMV-seronegative. Specimen: PBMCs.

CDR3 residues: CATSSYQPQHF. CDR3 DNA: TGTGCCACCTCAAGCTATCAGCCCCAGCATTTT. The chain recombines TRBV28 with TRBJ1-5, with D hard to call. Trimming left V 10 bases short and J 5 bases short, with 9 bases between. The germline V gene has CDR1 MDHEN and CDR2 SYDVKM. The CDR3 spans 11 residues.